Below, 20 T cell receptor beta chains from the same sample are listed, as sequenced in a study of regulatory T cells in long-lasting Graves disease. Time point given: newly diagnosed GD, antithyroid drugs for less than 3 months. The TCR library was made from RNA extracted from PBMCs. Construction of the TCR beta libraries employed iRepertoire HTBI primers in conjunction with Arm-PCR of CDR3 regions. TCRdb used MiXCR to reprocess the multiplex PCR reads, holding one entry per CDR3 protein. Altogether approximately 480,000 distinct CDR3 sequences are present, around 15% being singletons, with the ten largest covering 10% to 15%. These sequences were also reported in another study, on T cells in Graves' hyperthyroidism and ophthalmopathy.

The sequencing used peripheral blood mononuclear cells (PBMCs), collected at new diagnosis, from a patient treated with antithyroid drugs. The receptors shown here come from a man in his forties with Graves disease.

This clonotype was counted at least ten times. V is TRBV5-1 and J is TRBJ1-2, with TRBD1 identical over 12 bases. V lost 4 bases and J lost 7; bases outside the gene matches: 8. CDR1 and CDR2 from the germline V gene are SGHRS and YFSETQ. CDR3 length equals 15 residues. This CDR3 reads CASSPPGQGALGYTF. The CDR3 DNA is TGCGCCAGCAGCCCACCGGGACAGGGGGCGCTTGGCTACACCTTC.

This clonotype was observed at least ten times. The chain is built from TRBV5-1 and TRBJ1-1, with D possibly TRBD1 on 5 matching bases. The V gene's germline CDR1 is SGHRS and CDR2 YFSETQ. V was clipped by 4 bases and J by 5 bases, with 18 bases between them. The CDR3 runs to 15 residues. For the CDR3, the DNA is TGCGCCAGCAGCGGGGGGGTCGTTGGGGGTACTGAAGCTTTCTTT. As protein: CASSGGVVGGTEAFF. Using reference TRBV5-1 and TRBJ1-1 for the parts outside the CDR3, the full variable domain is KAGVTQTPRYLIKTRGQQVTLSCSPISGHRSVSWYQQTPGQGLQFLFEYFSETQRNKGNFPGRFSGRQFSNSRSEMNVSTLELGDSALYLCASSGGVVGGTEAFFGQGTRLTVV.

This clonotype was observed a handful of times. J is TRBJ1-3 and V is TRBV27, with D perhaps matching TRBD1 (5 bases). Germline CDR1 reads MNHEY; CDR2 reads SMNVEV (reference sequence). The CDR3 is 15 residues long. V lost 4 bases, J lost 0 bases, and 10 bases lay in between. CDR3 region: CASSSEGHSGNTIYF. In nucleotides, the CDR3 is TGTGCCAGCAGTTCTGAGGGGCACTCTGGAAACACCATATATTTT.

This clonotype has a count of ten or more. The J gene is TRBJ1-2, the V gene TRBV28; possibly TRBD1 for D (6 bases). This CDR3 is built from 15 residues. Trimming pared 1 base from V and 3 bases from J, leaving 12 bases between. CDR1 and CDR2 from the germline V gene are MDHEN and SYDVKM. In nucleotides, the CDR3 is TGTGCCAGCAGTTTATCCGCAGGGGCGGACTATGGCTACACCTTC. It codes for CASSLSAGADYGYTF.

This clonotype appeared many times. V is TRBV3-1 and J is TRBJ1-1; D ambiguous. The CDR3 has 14 residues. V was cut by 4 bases and J by 0 bases, with 9 bases left in between. Per the germline V gene, CDR1 is LGHDT and CDR2 is YNNKEL (reference sequence). The CDR3 DNA reads TGTGCCAGCAGCCCAAGCGTGGTGAACACTGAAGCTTTCTTT. Amino acids: CASSPSVVNTEAFF. The full variable domain, with the rest looked up from reference TRBV3-1 and TRBJ1-1, is DTAVSQTPKYLVTQMGNDKSIKCEQNLGHDTMYWYKQDSKKFLKIMFSYNNKELIINETVPNRFSPKSPDKAHLNLHINSLELGDSAVYFCASSPSVVNTEAFFGQGTRLTVV.

The sample holds many counts of this clonotype. This chain uses TRBV29-1 with TRBJ2-3, with D possibly matching TRBD2 (6 bases). Trimming removed 4 bases at V and 4 bases at J, with 15 bases between. The CDR3 extends over 14 amino acids. Per the germline V gene, CDR1 is SQVTM and CDR2 is ANQGSEA. The DNA for the CDR3 is TGCAGCGTTGGTCGCGGGAATCGTGCAGATACGCAGTATTTT. This sequence encodes CSVGRGNRADTQYF.

V is TRBV18 and J is TRBJ2-3; D is uncertain. The length of the CDR3 is 14 residues. In germline, CDR1 is KGHSH, CDR2 LQKENI. Trimming shortened V by 0 bases and J by 5 bases, and 9 bases separated the two germline ends. Written as DNA, the CDR3 is TGTGCCAGCTCACCACCTACCACGCGAGATACGCAGTATTTT. Translation: CASSPPTTRDTQYF.

Notes on this clonotype: With a much larger clone just one base away, this may be a read error. V gene TRBV6-2 or TRBV6-3 combines with J gene TRBJ2-1, with a possible D match to TRBD1 (6 bases). V gave up 8 bases and J gave up 3 bases, with 11 bases separating them. Per germline, CDR1 MNHEY and CDR2 SVGEGT. This CDR3 comprises 13 residues. The CDR3 bases are TGTGCCAGCGCAGGGGCTTACTACAATGAGCAGTTCTTC. It specifies CASAGAYYNEQFF.

This clonotype has ten or more counts. V is TRBV6-2 or TRBV6-3 and J is TRBJ1-2; the D gene is possibly TRBD1 (5 bases). The CDR3 has 11 amino acids. Trimming cost V 6 bases and J 6 bases, with 8 bases left between them. Germline V gene sequence: CDR1 MNHEY, CDR2 SVGEGT. CDR3 amino acids: CASRKQDGYTF. Written as DNA, the CDR3 is TGTGCCAGCAGAAAACAGGATGGCTACACCTTC.

V usage is TRBV20-1 and J usage is TRBJ2-7, with 12 bases aligning to TRBD1. Germline V gene sequence: CDR1 DFQATT, CDR2 SNEGSKA (reference sequence). Trimming removed 3 bases from V and 7 bases from J; junction bases left unmatched: 7. The CDR3 consists of 14 residues. CDR3 residues: CSARPGQGAGEQYF. The CDR3 coding sequence is TGCAGTGCTAGGCCGGGACAGGGGGCGGGAGAGCAGTACTTC.

This clonotype was observed at least ten times. One end of the junction is discordant with germline, which a read error may explain. The chain employs TRBV28 and TRBJ2-7; D may correspond to TRBD1 or TRBD2 (5 bases each). Germline lookup yields CDR1 MDHEN and CDR2 SYDVKM. The CDR3 sequence is 11 residues long. The CDR3 DNA reads as TGTGCCAGCAGTTCCGGGACGGCGTTTTTTTTC. The encoded protein is CASSSGTAFFF.

This clonotype showed up many times. The chain couples TRBV10-3 to TRBJ2-2; D gene ambiguous. V shed 11 bases and J shed 5 bases, with 9 bases lying between them. The CDR3 is made up of 11 amino acids. The germline gives CDR1 ENHRY, CDR2 SYGVKD. CDR3 region: CAVRETGELFF. The CDR3, as DNA: TGTGCCGTAAGGGAAACCGGGGAGCTGTTTTTT.

This clonotype was detected ten times or more. V and J are TRBV2 and TRBJ2-3, with a possible D match to TRBD1 (5 bases). Germline values: CDR1 SNHLY, CDR2 FYNNEI. CDR3 length: 14 amino acids. The V end was cut by 6 bases, the J end by 2 bases, with 12 bases between. CDR3 DNA: TGTGCCAGCAGCCGACAGCTACCCACAGATACGCAGTATTTT. It specifies CASSRQLPTDTQYF.

A few counts support this clonotype. V gene TRBV20-1 combines with J gene TRBJ1-4; 7 nucleotides align to TRBD1. V lost 2 bases, J lost 8 bases, and 5 bases stayed unmatched. Germline CDR1 DFQATT, CDR2 SNEGSKA (reference sequence). The length of the CDR3 is 13 residues. CDR3 loop: CSARKQGREKLFF. The CDR3 DNA sequence: TGCAGTGCTAGAAAACAGGGGAGGGAAAAACTGTTTTTT.

This clonotype was observed at least ten times. This chain uses TRBV11-2 with TRBJ1-1, with D unclear. CDR3 size: 16 residues. The V end lost 1 base, the J end lost 3 bases, and 15 bases lay between the germline ends. Per the germline V gene, CDR1 is SGHAT and CDR2 is FQNNGV. The CDR3 DNA follows: TGTGCCAGCAGCTTAGGAGTGACGCTGTCGGACACTGAAGCTTTCTTT. Translating it yields CASSLGVTLSDTEAFF.

This clonotype has a count of ten or more. The chain uses TRBV28 and TRBJ1-3; 9 bases are a match to TRBD1. CDR3 size: 16 residues. Germline trimming cut 5 bases from V and 1 base from J; bases unmatched to any gene: 6. From germline, CDR1 is MDHEN and CDR2 SYDVKM. The CDR3 spells CASSRTGGVSGNTIYF. CDR3 in DNA: TGTGCCAGCAGTCGAACAGGGGGCGTTTCTGGAAACACCATATATTTT.

This clonotype has at least ten counts. The chain uses TRBV6-2 or TRBV6-3 and TRBJ2-7; the D gene could be TRBD1 or TRBD2 (5 bases each). CDR1 and CDR2 (germline): MNHEY, SVGEGT. The CDR3 is 14 residues long. V lost 0 bases and J 7 bases, leaving 13 bases between the germline ends. The CDR3 loop is CASSYSSRGEEQYF. The CDR3 DNA follows: TGTGCCAGCAGTTACTCGTCACGGGGCGAGGAGCAGTACTTC.

The chain is built from TRBV4-2 and TRBJ2-5; D possibly corresponds to TRBD1 (6 bases). The germline V and J ends were trimmed by 0 bases and 2 bases, with 10 bases remaining between them. The germline CDR1 and CDR2 sequences are LGHNA and YNFKEQ. CDR3 length: 15 amino acids. The DNA for the CDR3 is TGTGCCAGCAGCCAAGAGAGGACAGCTCAAGAGACCCAGTACTTC. Encoded protein: CASSQERTAQETQYF.

In DNA, the CDR3 is TGTGCCTCCGGACAGGGGTCTGAAGCTTTCTTT. It is translated as CASGQGSEAFF. This chain links TRBV30 with TRBJ1-1, with TRBD1 matching 9 bases. This CDR3 is built from 11 residues. Germline CDR1 GTSNPN, CDR2 SVGIG (reference sequence). V shed 7 bases, J shed 6 bases, and the junction held 3 bases outside the gene matches.

This chain joins TRBV7-9 and TRBJ2-7; 11 nucleotides agree with TRBD1. V was clipped by 2 bases and J by 2 bases; unmatched bases: 8. The CDR3 runs to 17 residues. Germline loops: CDR1 SEHNR, CDR2 FQNEAQ (reference sequence). The CDR3 DNA reads as TGTGCCAGCAGCTTAAGAAGGGACAGGGGGAATACCTACGAGCAGTACTTC. It encodes CASSLRRDRGNTYEQYF.